Detailed here is one T cell receptor beta chain. The antigen remains unidentified. The record originates from a study of OX40 agonist ivuxolimab in advanced cancers. The wider study: Ivuxolimab, which patients received intravenously every 2 weeks, was dosed at 0.01 to 10 mg/kg. Study-level points and caveats: The authors also found low normalized T-cell clonal expansion in some nonresponders. Among patients with partial responses at 0.1-3.0 mg/kg, clonal expansion was among the lowest.

Systemic immunosuppression or a history of autoimmune disease excluded patients. This CDR3 comprises 13 residues. CDR1 is LNHDA and CDR2 is SQIVND in the germline V gene (reference sequence). The V gene lost 6 bases and the J gene lost 7 bases, with 13 bases spanning the gap. TCRdb's copy holds only in-frame clones and misses some; the assay was immunoSEQ multiplex PCR. The table includes about 43,000 clones, about 80% detected once. The chain is built from TRBV19 and TRBJ2-1; D might be TRBD1 (6 bases). This TCR was recovered from an adult with an advanced solid tumor such as melanoma, head and neck, liver or kidney cancer. Material: CD4+ or CD8+ T cells sorted from blood, obtained in a trial of the OX40 agonist ivuxolimab. The CDR3, as DNA: TGTGCCAGTAGCACTCAGGGGTGGAATGAGCAGTTCTTC. It encodes CASSTQGWNEQFF.